Detailed here is one T cell receptor (beta chain). What this receptor recognizes is not known. One base away there is no much larger clone; base qualities are not given. The sample belongs to a study of STAT5B mutations in CD4+ large granular lymphocyte leukemia (dated by TCRdb to between 2021 and 2024). Turning to the overall study: Among the healthy controls, the CDR3 'QG' motif was associated with a particular HLA allele. The study compared the TCRbeta repertoires of patients with CD4+ T-cell large granular lymphocyte leukemia against the TCRbeta repertoires of healthy blood donors. Flow cytometry on FACSCanto II or FACSVerse showed that the purified fractions were more than 95% pure among lymphocytes. The research as a whole found: TRBV06-family usage was enriched among the top patient clones (8/27) compared with healthy controls (2/35). The data were not HLA-matched, and the relatively small sample size could explain the higher clonality seen in CD4+ compared with CD8+ T-LGLL. The main leukemic clonotypes were found to be private to each patient, although over 20% of the main leukemic clonotypes were detected at low frequency in the non-leukemic repertoires of other patients. CD4-sorted patient repertoires appeared more clonal than healthy CD4+ repertoires, and this difference persisted after removing the putative leukemic clones.

The healthy control group was made up of approximately 40 blood donors, and the Finnish Red Cross blood service supplied their buffy coats. All TCR-sequenced material derived from peripheral blood: patient blood samples and healthy donor buffy coats. Peripheral blood mononuclear cells were isolated by Ficoll-Hypaque gradient centrifugation. CD4+ cells were purified magnetically from the buffy coats of healthy controls. The Gentra Puregene Cell and Tissue kit was used for genomic DNA extraction, and quantification was performed on a Qubit 2.0 fluorometer. The immunoSEQ assay at survey resolution was used to sequence TCRbeta rearrangements from genomic DNA. Processing in the source paper ran as follows. In the TCR sequencing data, the smallest productive clonotype frequency that could be detected was 2.59 x 10-5. Only productive TCRbeta rearrangements, defined as complete and in-frame sequences, were included in the analyses. Sample clonality was computed as Simpson clonality in the immunoSEQ Analyzer version 3.0. Based on frequency, clones were grouped as very rare, small, medium, large (1-20%) or hyperexpanded (>20%). OLGA 1.2.3 estimated generation probabilities, VDJtools produced V-gene circos plots, VDJdb was queried for specificities, and GLIPH identified CDR3 motifs. TCRdb took over this immuneACCESS table, retaining in-frame rearrangements with V and J assigned. Such tables are incomplete; in checked studies, under half of the missing clones stem from an unresolved V gene, and the remainder is unexplained. D and trimming were read from the DNA, whereas the V and J calls and clone size are those reported in that table. A total of roughly 25,000 clones appear in this sample, just under 75% of them only once. The ten largest clonotypes hold around a tenth of the sample.

The CDR3 holds 13 amino acids from the cysteine to the phenylalanine. This entry keeps only the CDR3 DNA: 39 bases, framed from base 1. CDR1 and CDR2, looked up from the germline V gene, are MNHNS and SASEGT. Between the V and J ends, shortened by 8 bases and 4 bases respectively, the junction contains 14 bases. The chain is made from TRBV6-1 and TRBJ1-2; the D gene remains uncertain. Sequencing input: CD4+ T cells from blood buffy coats. The sequence was collected from a human donor in good health. This receptor has the CDR3 CASGLMKTYGYTF. The sequenced DNA is TGTGCCAGCGGCCTGATGAAGACCTATGGCTACACCTTC.